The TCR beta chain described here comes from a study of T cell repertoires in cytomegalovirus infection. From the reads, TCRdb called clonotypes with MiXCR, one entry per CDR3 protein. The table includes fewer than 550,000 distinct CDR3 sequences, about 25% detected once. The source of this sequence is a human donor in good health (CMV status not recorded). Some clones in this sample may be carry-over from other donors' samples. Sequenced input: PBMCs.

This CDR3 is CASSTAGLGYTF. CDR3 coding DNA: TGTGCCAGCAGTACCGCAGGGCTGGGCTACACCTTC. The chain carries TRBV28 and TRBJ1-2; TRBD1 might be the D (5 bases). Trimming stripped 5 bases from V and 8 bases from J, with 12 bases between. The CDR3 runs to 12 residues. Germline CDR1 MDHEN, CDR2 SYDVKM.